Listed below are T cell receptor beta chains from one sample, sequenced in a study of blood T cells in healthy people across ages. MiXCR was run by TCRdb on the 5' RACE reads, yielding one entry per CDR3 protein. The data hold fewer than 700,000 distinct CDR3 sequences, with around half observed a single time. The specimen sequenced was blood. The receptors here all came from a man older than 75 in good health. Both conserved end residues are part of each CDR3. The order of the fields is CDR3 protein, CDR3 DNA, clone size, D gene, J gene, V gene. D genes are given only for firm matches. Some rows have no size entry. The others give once, few or many, or a class for an expanded clone.

CDR3aa: CASQRLAGNNEQFF
CDR3nt: TGTGCCAGCCAAAGACTAGCGGGGAACAATGAGCAGTTCTTC
abundance: few
d_gene: TRBD2
j_gene: TRBJ2-1
v_gene: TRBV12-3/TRBV12-4

CDR3aa: CATSRDRGGGRNEQFF
CDR3nt: TGTGCCACCAGCAGAGATCGTGGCGGGGGAAGGAATGAGCAGTTCTTC
abundance: few
d_gene: TRBD2
j_gene: TRBJ2-1
v_gene: TRBV15

CDR3aa: CATSGTSGSSYNERYF
CDR3nt: TGTGCCACCTCCGGGACTAGCGGGAGCTCCTACAATGAGCGGTACTTC
abundance: NA
d_gene: TRBD2
j_gene: TRBJ2-1
v_gene: TRBV10-3

CDR3aa: CASSFSGVIDTQYF
CDR3nt: TGTGCCAGCAGCTTCTCGGGAGTCATAGATACGCAGTATTTT
abundance: NA
d_gene: NA
j_gene: TRBJ2-3
v_gene: TRBV5-6

CDR3aa: CASSPQANQPQHF
CDR3nt: TGTGCCAGCAGTCCTCAGGCCAATCAGCCCCAGCATTTT
abundance: NA
d_gene: NA
j_gene: TRBJ1-5
v_gene: TRBV6-5

CDR3aa: CASSLAPGAQYTIYF
CDR3nt: TGTGCCAGCAGCTTAGCACCAGGGGCACAGTACACCATATATTTT
abundance: NA
d_gene: NA
j_gene: TRBJ1-3
v_gene: TRBV7-2

CDR3aa: CASSSPRDSSNQPQHF
CDR3nt: TGTGCCAGCAGCTCGCCAAGGGACAGCAGCAATCAGCCCCAGCATTTT
abundance: once
d_gene: TRBD1
j_gene: TRBJ1-5
v_gene: TRBV28

CDR3aa: CASSEGLCNTDTQYF
CDR3nt: TGCGCCAGCAGCGAGGGACTATGCAACACAGATACGCAGTATTTT
abundance: NA
d_gene: TRBD2
j_gene: TRBJ2-3
v_gene: TRBV5-1

CDR3aa: CASSPGASNEQFF
CDR3nt: TGTGCCAGCAGCCCAGGCGCTAGTAATGAGCAGTTCTTC
abundance: NA
d_gene: NA
j_gene: TRBJ2-1
v_gene: TRBV7-2

CDR3aa: CASGLGRSQETQYF
CDR3nt: TGTGCTAGTGGTTTAGGACGGTCCCAAGAGACCCAGTACTTC
abundance: NA
d_gene: NA
j_gene: TRBJ2-5
v_gene: TRBV12-5

CDR3aa: CASSSILPPTDTQYF
CDR3nt: TGTGCCAGCAGCTCTATCCTCCCCCCCACAGATACGCAGTATTTT
abundance: NA
d_gene: NA
j_gene: TRBJ2-3
v_gene: TRBV7-9

CDR3aa: CSARGTRQGSSYEQYF
CDR3nt: TGCAGTGCTAGAGGCACTCGACAGGGAAGCTCCTACGAGCAGTACTTC
abundance: NA
d_gene: TRBD1
j_gene: TRBJ2-7
v_gene: TRBV20-1

CDR3aa: CSAELAGRIQETQYF
CDR3nt: TGCAGTGCTGAACTAGCGGGGCGGATCCAAGAGACCCAGTACTTC
abundance: few
d_gene: TRBD2
j_gene: TRBJ2-5
v_gene: TRBV20-1

CDR3aa: CASSDGGMDTQYF
CDR3nt: TGTGCCAGCAGTGACGGGGGGATGGATACGCAGTATTTT
abundance: few
d_gene: TRBD2
j_gene: TRBJ2-3
v_gene: TRBV6-1

CDR3aa: CASRRITYEQYF
CDR3nt: TGTGCCAGCAGAAGAATTACCTACGAGCAGTACTTC
abundance: NA
d_gene: NA
j_gene: TRBJ2-7
v_gene: TRBV7-2

CDR3aa: CASSLGPDRGGEQYF
CDR3nt: TGTGCCAGCAGCCTAGGACCGGACAGGGGAGGCGAGCAGTACTTC
abundance: NA
d_gene: TRBD1
j_gene: TRBJ2-7
v_gene: TRBV7-2

CDR3aa: CASSLGLAGGGNEQFF
CDR3nt: TGCGCCAGCAGCTTGGGACTAGCGGGAGGCGGTAATGAGCAGTTCTTC
abundance: NA
d_gene: TRBD2
j_gene: TRBJ2-1
v_gene: TRBV5-1

CDR3aa: CASSPSRALNTEAFF
CDR3nt: TGTGCCAGCAGCCCCAGCCGGGCCCTGAACACTGAAGCTTTCTTT
abundance: NA
d_gene: NA
j_gene: TRBJ1-1
v_gene: TRBV5-6

CDR3aa: CASSQGDTGELFF
CDR3nt: TGTGCCAGCAGCCAGGGAGACACCGGGGAGCTGTTTTTT
abundance: NA
d_gene: NA
j_gene: TRBJ2-2
v_gene: TRBV28

CDR3aa: CASSYPPGGPLHF
CDR3nt: TGTGCCAGCAGTTACCCCCCTGGAGGACCCCTCCACTTT
abundance: few
d_gene: NA
j_gene: TRBJ1-6
v_gene: TRBV6-6

CDR3aa: CASSLTGGLAEGSSYNEQFF
CDR3nt: TGTGCCAGCAGCTTAACGGGGGGACTAGCGGAGGGAAGCTCCTACAATGAGCAGTTCTTC
abundance: NA
d_gene: TRBD2
j_gene: TRBJ2-1
v_gene: TRBV7-3

CDR3aa: CSAPVGANVLTF
CDR3nt: TGCAGCGCCCCTGTCGGGGCCAACGTCCTGACTTTC
abundance: many
d_gene: NA
j_gene: TRBJ2-6
v_gene: TRBV29-1

CDR3aa: CASSPTSGIYEQFF
CDR3nt: TGTGCCAGCAGTCCCACTAGCGGGATATATGAGCAGTTCTTC
abundance: NA
d_gene: TRBD2
j_gene: TRBJ2-1
v_gene: TRBV6-1

CDR3aa: CASDQPQHF
CDR3nt: TGTGCCAGCGATCAGCCCCAGCATTTT
abundance: few
d_gene: NA
j_gene: TRBJ1-5
v_gene: TRBV27

CDR3aa: CSAKWRETQYF
CDR3nt: TGCAGCGCCAAGTGGCGGGAGACCCAGTACTTC
abundance: NA
d_gene: NA
j_gene: TRBJ2-5
v_gene: TRBV29-1

CDR3aa: CASSYGRETKGNQPQHF
CDR3nt: TGTGCCAGCAGTTACGGACGGGAGACTAAAGGGAATCAGCCCCAGCATTTT
abundance: many
d_gene: NA
j_gene: TRBJ1-5
v_gene: TRBV6-6

CDR3aa: CASSLAAEQFF
CDR3nt: TGTGCCAGCAGTTTAGCAGCTGAGCAGTTCTTC
abundance: NA
d_gene: NA
j_gene: TRBJ2-1
v_gene: TRBV7-2

CDR3aa: CASSRTGGYTEAFF
CDR3nt: TGTGCCAGCAGCCGGACAGGGGGCTACACTGAAGCTTTCTTT
abundance: many
d_gene: TRBD1
j_gene: TRBJ1-1
v_gene: TRBV6-6

CDR3aa: CASSLDTTGTIYRYTF
CDR3nt: TGCGCCAGCAGCCTCGACACGACAGGGACGATCTATCGCTACACCTTC
abundance: NA
d_gene: TRBD1
j_gene: TRBJ1-2
v_gene: TRBV5-1

CDR3aa: CASSQNPSGSNRETQYF
CDR3nt: TGTGCCAGCAGCCAAAACCCTAGCGGGAGTAATAGAGAGACCCAGTACTTC
abundance: few
d_gene: TRBD2
j_gene: TRBJ2-5
v_gene: TRBV4-2

CDR3aa: CASSLVGASNQPQHF
CDR3nt: TGCGCCAGCAGCTTGGTAGGGGCAAGCAATCAGCCCCAGCATTTT
abundance: once
d_gene: NA
j_gene: TRBJ1-5
v_gene: TRBV5-1

CDR3aa: CAIRRQDSSYEQYF
CDR3nt: TGTGCCATCCGGCGACAGGATTCAAGCTACGAGCAGTACTTC
abundance: NA
d_gene: NA
j_gene: TRBJ2-7
v_gene: TRBV10-3

CDR3aa: CASSSGRSRTGELFF
CDR3nt: TGTGCCAGCAGCAGCGGGAGATCACGAACCGGGGAGCTGTTTTTT
abundance: NA
d_gene: TRBD2
j_gene: TRBJ2-2
v_gene: TRBV6-5

CDR3aa: CASSLSSSGGADTQYF
CDR3nt: TGTGCCAGCAGCTTAAGTTCTAGCGGGGGGGCGGATACGCAGTATTTT
abundance: NA
d_gene: TRBD2
j_gene: TRBJ2-3
v_gene: TRBV7-2

CDR3aa: CASSIFLDGRETQYF
CDR3nt: TGTGCCAGTAGTATATTCCTAGACGGGCGGGAGACCCAGTACTTC
abundance: once
d_gene: NA
j_gene: TRBJ2-5
v_gene: TRBV19

CDR3aa: CASSRHGGGVGYTF
CDR3nt: TGTGCCAGCAGCCGCCACGGAGGGGGCGTCGGCTACACCTTC
abundance: NA
d_gene: TRBD1
j_gene: TRBJ1-2
v_gene: TRBV7-2

CDR3aa: CASSLDPLTIQETQYF
CDR3nt: TGTGCCAGCAGCTTAGACCCTCTAACCATCCAGGAGACCCAGTACTTC
abundance: NA
d_gene: NA
j_gene: TRBJ2-5
v_gene: TRBV7-6

CDR3aa: CASSLSRVGGYTF
CDR3nt: TGTGCCAGCAGCTTAAGCAGGGTTGGAGGCTACACCTTC
abundance: few
d_gene: NA
j_gene: TRBJ1-2
v_gene: TRBV5-6

CDR3aa: CSARVSPQIGDTQYF
CDR3nt: TGCAGTGCTAGGGTTAGCCCCCAGATCGGAGATACGCAGTATTTT
abundance: few
d_gene: NA
j_gene: TRBJ2-3
v_gene: TRBV20-1

CDR3aa: CSARDPRSTAKNIQYF
CDR3nt: TGCAGTGCTAGAGACCCCAGGAGTACAGCCAAAAACATTCAGTACTTC
abundance: few
d_gene: NA
j_gene: TRBJ2-4
v_gene: TRBV20-1

CDR3aa: CASSFLNSPNTGELFF
CDR3nt: TGTGCCAGCAGCTTCTTGAATAGCCCGAACACCGGGGAGCTGTTTTTT
abundance: NA
d_gene: NA
j_gene: TRBJ2-2
v_gene: TRBV11-2

CDR3aa: CASSPQGRSQFF
CDR3nt: TGTGCCAGCAGTCCACAAGGACGGAGCCAGTTCTTC
abundance: NA
d_gene: NA
j_gene: TRBJ2-1
v_gene: TRBV6-6

CDR3aa: CASSLHRDSGWEQFF
CDR3nt: TGTGCCAGCAGCCTTCACCGGGACTCGGGGTGGGAGCAGTTCTTC
abundance: NA
d_gene: NA
j_gene: TRBJ2-1
v_gene: TRBV11-2

CDR3aa: CARGTGPYNSPLHF
CDR3nt: TGTGCCAGAGGGACAGGGCCGTATAATTCACCCCTCCACTTT
abundance: NA
d_gene: TRBD1
j_gene: TRBJ1-6
v_gene: TRBV2

CDR3aa: CASSLLNGVKRANVLTF
CDR3nt: TGTGCCAGCAGTTTACTTAACGGGGTAAAGAGGGCCAACGTCCTGACTTTC
abundance: NA
d_gene: NA
j_gene: TRBJ2-6
v_gene: TRBV12-3/TRBV12-4

CDR3aa: CASSGEGYTF
CDR3nt: TGTGCCAGCAGCGGGGAGGGCTACACCTTC
abundance: few
d_gene: NA
j_gene: TRBJ1-2
v_gene: TRBV12-3/TRBV12-4

CDR3aa: CSAGTGGRGYTF
CDR3nt: TGCAGTGCAGGGACAGGGGGCAGGGGCTACACCTTC
abundance: few
d_gene: TRBD1
j_gene: TRBJ1-2
v_gene: TRBV20-1